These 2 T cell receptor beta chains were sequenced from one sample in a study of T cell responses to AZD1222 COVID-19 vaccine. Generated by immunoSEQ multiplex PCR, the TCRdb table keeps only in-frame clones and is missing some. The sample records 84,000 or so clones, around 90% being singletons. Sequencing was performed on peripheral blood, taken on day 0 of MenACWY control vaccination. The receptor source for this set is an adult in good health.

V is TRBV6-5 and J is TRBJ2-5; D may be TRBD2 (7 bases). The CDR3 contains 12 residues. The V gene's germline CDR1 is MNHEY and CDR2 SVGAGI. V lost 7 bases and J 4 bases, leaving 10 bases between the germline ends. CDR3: CASNRGAETQYF. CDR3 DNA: TGTGCCAGCAACCGGGGGGCAGAGACCCAGTACTTC.

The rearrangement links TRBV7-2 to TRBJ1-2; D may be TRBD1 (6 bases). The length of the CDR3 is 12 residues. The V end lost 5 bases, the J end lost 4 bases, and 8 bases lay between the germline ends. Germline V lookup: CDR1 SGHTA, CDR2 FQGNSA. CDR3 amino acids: CASSRGAYGYTF. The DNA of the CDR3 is TGTGCCAGCAGCCGGGGGGCCTATGGCTACACCTTC.